Shown below are 27 T cell receptor beta chains from a single sample sequenced in a study of blood T cell repertoires in COVID-19 (TCRdb year 2020). The receptor library was made with the immunoSEQ multiplex PCR assay. Here the immuneACCESS table is served through TCRdb, limited to in-frame sequences with V and J called. Missing clones are a known gap in these copies; in checked studies unresolved V genes cover under half, and the rest lacks a known reason. This sample comprises 250,000 to 300,000 clones, about 86% of them detected only once. In total, the top ten clones hold over 9.5% of the sample. The specimen sequenced was peripheral blood. Receptor source: a woman in her 30s with COVID-19, enrolled during active disease.

The chain has TRBV4-1 and TRBJ1-2; the D gene is possibly TRBD1 (5 bases). V was cut by 1 base and J by 0 bases, with 15 bases left in between. CDR3 length: 17 residues. Per the germline V gene, CDR1 is MGHRA and CDR2 is YSYEKL. CDR3 loop: CASSQVVWTRPNYGYTF. The CDR3 DNA reads as TGCGCCAGCAGCCAAGTGGTGTGGACAAGACCTAACTATGGCTACACCTTC.

This clone was counted only a few times. J is TRBJ1-2 and V is TRBV15; D is undetermined. The germline V gene encodes CDR1 LNHNV and CDR2 YYDKDF (reference sequence). The CDR3 has 15 residues. V lost 0 bases, J lost 2 bases, and 10 bases lay in between. The CDR3 nucleotides read TGTGCCACCAGCAGAGACCCCAGTTGGAACTATGGCTACACCTTC. Translating gives CATSRDPSWNYGYTF. The full variable domain, with the rest looked up from reference TRBV15 and TRBJ1-2, is DAMVIQNPRYQVTQFGKPVTLSCSQTLNHNVMYWYQQKSSQAPKLLFHYYDKDFNNEADTPDNFQSRRPNTSFCFLDIRSPGLGDTAMYLCATSRDPSWNYGYTFGSGTRLTVV.

CDR3 sequence (DNA): TGTGCCAGCAGTGACACACTCCGGGGGACCCAGTACTTC. Residues: CASSDTLRGTQYF. The chain combines TRBV6-1 with TRBJ2-5; D perhaps matches TRBD2 (5 bases). Germline CDR1 is MNHNS and CDR2 is SASEGT. V lost 3 bases, J lost 7 bases, and 12 bases lay in between. This CDR3 has 13 amino acids.

The chain has TRBV28 and TRBJ1-1; D uncertain. CDR1 is MDHEN and CDR2 is SYDVKM in the germline V gene. V dropped 3 bases and J dropped 4 bases, with 9 bases sitting between them. This CDR3 is 13 amino acids long. The CDR3 here is CASSFRALTEAFF. Written as DNA, the CDR3 is TGTGCCAGCAGTTTTAGAGCGCTCACTGAAGCTTTCTTT.

V and J are TRBV2 and TRBJ2-3; TRBD2 aligns across 14 bases. Trimming took 6 bases from V and 0 from J; bases not matched to a gene: 5. This CDR3 is built from 17 residues. Germline V gene data show CDR1 as SNHLY and CDR2 as FYNNEI. CDR3 bases: TGTGCCAGCAGCCGGACTAGCGGGGGGTCAAGCACAGATACGCAGTATTTT. This sequence encodes CASSRTSGGSSTDTQYF.

There are a few counts of this clone. The chain carries TRBV27 and TRBJ1-5, with a weak D call TRBD1 (6 bases). The CDR3 loop spans 13 amino acids. The germline CDR1 and CDR2 sequences are MNHEY and SMNVEV (reference sequence). V was pared by 8 bases and J by 6 bases, with 14 bases between. CDR3 in DNA: TGTGCCAGCGGTAAGCAAGGGGGTCAGCCCCAGCATTTT. Its protein is CASGKQGGQPQHF.

V gene TRBV19 combines with J gene TRBJ1-1; TRBD1 might be the D (6 bases). Germline V CDR1 and CDR2: LNHDA, SQIVND (reference sequence). Trimming took off 7 bases at V and 0 bases at J, with 9 bases between the two ends. The CDR3 has 13 residues. The CDR3 nucleotides are TGTGCCAGTACTACAGGGATGAACACTGAAGCTTTCTTT. It is translated as CASTTGMNTEAFF.

This rearrangement joins TRBV2 to TRBJ1-5; 10 bases are shared with TRBD1. In germline, CDR1 is SNHLY, CDR2 FYNNEI. The V segment lost 7 bases and the J segment 4 bases; nucleotides outside the gene matches: 7. CDR3 length: 15 residues. For the CDR3, the DNA is TGTGCCAGCACCGCAGGACAGGGGGTAAATCAGCCCCAGCATTTT. Amino acid sequence: CASTAGQGVNQPQHF.

The gene calls are TRBV4-1 and TRBJ2-7, with D possibly TRBD1 on 6 matching bases. V lost 2 bases and J lost 3, with 11 bases in between. The length of the CDR3 is 14 residues. CDR1 is MGHRA, CDR2 YSYEKL, per germline. In DNA, the CDR3 is TGCGCCAGCAGCCAAAGTACAGGGATCTACGAGCAGTACTTC. It specifies CASSQSTGIYEQYF.

A few counts support this clone. The chain is built from TRBV7-8 and TRBJ1-1, with unresolved D. This CDR3 comprises 13 residues. V was clipped by 8 bases and J by 1 base, with 11 bases between them. Germline-derived CDR1 and CDR2 are SGHVS and FQNEAQ. The CDR3 DNA is TGTGCCAGCCTGAGACAACCGAACACTGAAGCTTTCTTT. Its protein is CASLRQPNTEAFF.

The gene calls are TRBV7-8 and TRBJ1-2; D possibly corresponds to TRBD1 (6 bases). This CDR3 has 13 amino acids. The V end was cut by 5 bases, the J end by 2 bases, with 9 bases between. The germline CDR1 and CDR2 sequences are SGHVS and FQNEAQ. CDR3 coding DNA: TGTGCCAGCAGCCCGGACAGAAACTATGGCTACACCTTC. It is translated as CASSPDRNYGYTF.

The chain couples TRBV5-1 to TRBJ2-1; D may be TRBD1 (5 bases). The V gene's germline CDR1 is SGHRS and CDR2 YFSETQ. The CDR3 contains 13 residues. V dropped 5 bases and J dropped 5 bases, with 11 bases sitting between them. The CDR3 loop reads CASRQDANNEQFF. The CDR3 coding sequence is TGCGCCAGCAGACAGGACGCCAACAATGAGCAGTTCTTC.

V is TRBV6-1 and J is TRBJ1-6, with D uncertain. V was clipped by 0 bases and J by 13 bases, with 7 bases between them. CDR1 is MNHNS, CDR2 SASEGT, per germline. This CDR3 region has 12 residues. The DNA of the CDR3 is TGTGCCAGCAGTGAAGCGGCGGGTCCCCTCCACTTT. Protein product: CASSEAAGPLHF.

V gene TRBV5-4 combines with J gene TRBJ2-3; TRBD2 agrees at 8 bases. V shed 4 bases, J shed 5 bases, and the junction held 9 bases outside the gene matches. The germline CDR1 and CDR2 sequences are SGHNT and YYREEE (reference sequence). CDR3 length equals 15 residues. The CDR3 DNA reads as TGTGCCAGCAGCCCCTCACAGCGGGGGATAGATACGCAGTATTTT. As protein: CASSPSQRGIDTQYF.

The chain links TRBV6-6 to TRBJ2-7; 11 bases agree with TRBD1. V lost 1 base, J lost 1 base, and 0 bases stayed unmatched. The CDR3 loop spans 15 amino acids. Per the germline V gene, CDR1 is MNHNY and CDR2 is SVGAGI (reference sequence). CDR3 sequence reads: CASSYWDRGSYEQYF. The CDR3 nucleotides read TGTGCCAGCAGTTACTGGGACAGGGGGTCCTACGAGCAGTACTTC.

Written as DNA, the CDR3 is TGCGCCAGCAGCCATCTGGGAGTTGGGCACTCGGACAATGAGCAGTTCTTC. As protein: CASSHLGVGHSDNEQFF. The gene calls are TRBV4-1 and TRBJ2-1, with D perhaps matching TRBD2 (5 bases). The CDR3 totals 17 residues. The germline CDR1 and CDR2 sequences are MGHRA and YSYEKL. Trimming removed 3 bases at V and 5 bases at J, with 20 bases between.

J is TRBJ2-7 and V is TRBV28; 7 positions agree with TRBD1. Losses at the gene ends were 4 bases for V and 4 bases for J; bases not matched to a gene: 10. This CDR3 is 15 amino acids long. Germline V lookup: CDR1 MDHEN, CDR2 SYDVKM. The CDR3 here is CASSYRGQSSYEQYF. The CDR3 bases are TGTGCCAGCAGTTACAGGGGCCAATCCTCATACGAGCAGTACTTC.

The chain links TRBV19 to TRBJ1-2; maybe TRBD1 (5 bases). Germline V gene sequence: CDR1 LNHDA, CDR2 SQIVND (reference sequence). Trimming removed 6 bases at V and 6 bases at J, with 20 bases between. The length of the CDR3 is 15 residues. This CDR3 is CASSLLGGGGDGYTF. The CDR3 DNA reads TGTGCCAGTAGCCTCCTTGGGGGGGGAGGAGATGGCTACACCTTC.

This chain uses TRBV27 with TRBJ1-5, with TRBD1 identical over 7 bases. This CDR3 region has 15 residues. Germline V lookup: CDR1 MNHEY, CDR2 SMNVEV (reference sequence). With 5 bases clipped from V and 4 bases from J, the junction kept 8 bases outside the gene matches. CDR3 in amino acids: CASSRRQGENQPQHF. CDR3 DNA: TGTGCCAGCAGTAGACGACAGGGCGAAAATCAGCCCCAGCATTTT.

J is TRBJ2-1 and V is TRBV7-2; tentatively, D is TRBD2 (6 bases). This CDR3 region has 16 residues. Germline V gives CDR1 SGHTA, CDR2 FQGNSA. Trimming cost V 1 base and J 8 bases, with 18 bases left between them. Here the CDR3 DNA reads TGTGCCAGCAGCTTAGTGGGACTGGGGGAAGGTTATGAGCAGTTCTTC. Protein sequence: CASSLVGLGEGYEQFF.

The chain couples TRBV19 to TRBJ2-7; TRBD2 might be the D (5 bases). Deletions cut 5 bases from V and 2 bases from J, with 10 bases between. The CDR3 is 13 amino acids. Germline loops: CDR1 LNHDA, CDR2 SQIVND (reference sequence). This CDR3 is CASSYGETYEQYF. CDR3 sequence (DNA): TGTGCCAGTAGTTACGGGGAAACCTACGAGCAGTACTTC.

The chain is built from TRBV10-1 and TRBJ2-7; 8 nucleotides line up with TRBD2. From germline, CDR1 is WNHNN and CDR2 SYGVQD (reference sequence). The CDR3 consists of 13 residues. The J segment lost 4 bases and the V segment lost 3 bases, leaving 2 bases of the junction unmatched. CDR3 in DNA: TGCGCCAGCAGTGAAGCTAGCGGGTACGAGCAGTACTTC. Protein sequence: CASSEASGYEQYF.

The CDR3 sequence: CASTGLLRGDTQYF. CDR3 coding DNA: TGTGCCAGCACGGGACTACTCCGAGGAGATACGCAGTATTTT. V gene TRBV6-4 combines with J gene TRBJ2-3, with 7 nucleotides matching TRBD2. The ends lost 7 bases at V and 5 bases at J; junction bases unmatched: 9. The CDR3 is 14 residues long. Germline CDR1 and CDR2: MRHNA and SNTAGT.

The CDR3, as DNA: TGTGCCAGCAGCTTACAGGGAAACCATGGCTACACCTTC. It is translated as CASSLQGNHGYTF. The chain carries TRBV6-2 or TRBV6-3 and TRBJ1-2; D is possibly TRBD1 (6 bases). The CDR3 sequence is 13 residues long. V was pared by 6 bases and J by 6 bases, with 14 bases between. The germline V gene has CDR1 MNHEY and CDR2 SVGEGT.

V usage is TRBV5-1 and J usage is TRBJ2-1; 12 bases fit TRBD1. After removal of 6 bases from V and 9 bases from J, the junction contained 7 bases not matched to a gene. CDR1 and CDR2 (germline): SGHRS, YFSETQ. This CDR3 is built from 14 residues. The CDR3 is CASTWGTGGREQFF. In DNA form, the CDR3 reads TGCGCCAGCACTTGGGGGACAGGGGGCCGTGAGCAGTTCTTC.

This clone showed up just a few times. The chain uses TRBV9 and TRBJ1-5; D call uncertain. Trimming shortened V by 4 bases and J by 0 bases, and 8 bases separated the two germline ends. Germline-derived CDR1 and CDR2 are SGDLS and YYNGEE. This CDR3 comprises 14 residues. The CDR3: CASSRLDSNQPQHF. CDR3 coding DNA: TGTGCCAGCAGCCGACTGGATAGCAATCAGCCCCAGCATTTT. Complete variable domain (other parts from reference TRBV9 and TRBJ1-5): DSGVTQTPKHLITATGQRVTLRCSPRSGDLSVYWYQQSLDQGLQFLIQYYNGEERAKGNILERFSAQQFPDLHSELNLSSLELGDSALYFCASSRLDSNQPQHFGDGTRLSIL.

This chain joins TRBV5-1 and TRBJ2-2; 13 bases match TRBD2. J was trimmed by 2 bases and V by 4 bases; bases with no gene match: 5. CDR1 is SGHRS and CDR2 is YFSETQ in the germline V gene. This CDR3 has 17 residues. CDR3 nucleotide sequence: TGCGCCAGCAGCGTCGGACTAGCGGGAGATAACACCGGGGAGCTGTTTTTT. It yields the protein CASSVGLAGDNTGELFF.